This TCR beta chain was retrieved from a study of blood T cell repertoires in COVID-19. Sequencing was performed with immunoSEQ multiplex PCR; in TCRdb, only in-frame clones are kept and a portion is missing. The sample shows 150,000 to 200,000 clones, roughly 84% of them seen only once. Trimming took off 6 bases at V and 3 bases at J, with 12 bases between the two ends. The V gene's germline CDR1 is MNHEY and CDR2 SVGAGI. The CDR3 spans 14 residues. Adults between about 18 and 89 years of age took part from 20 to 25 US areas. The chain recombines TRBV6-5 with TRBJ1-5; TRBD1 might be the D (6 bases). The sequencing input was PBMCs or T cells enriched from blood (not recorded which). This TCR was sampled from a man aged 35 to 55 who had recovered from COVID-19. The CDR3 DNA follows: TGTGCCAGCAGAGGGGGTTTTAACAATCAGCCCCAGCATTTT. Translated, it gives CASRGGFNNQPQHF.